This paragraph covers one T cell receptor beta chain sequence. Its target is not known. This entry comes from a study of cytomegalovirus exposure and HLA in healthy donors. The V gene's germline CDR1 is MGHDK and CDR2 SYGVNS. This CDR3 spans 14 amino acids. The ends were cut back, 2 bases at V and 7 bases at J, with 11 bases in the middle. The primer mix had 60 Vbeta and 13 Jbeta primers. The method was immunoSEQ multiplex PCR; TCRdb's version includes in-frame clones alone and lacks a portion of them. Counted here are about 130,000 clones, 79% occurring once; the ten biggest clones make up 6.5% to 8%. Whole-study results and caveats: In presence/absence analyses, roughly uniform sequencing depth across donors was assumed. For most TCR sequences rarity was the rule, although some public TCRs occurred in many donors. CMV antigen specificity was confirmed in vitro for a few CMV-associated chains. It was reported that TCR beta sequences correctly inferred the HLA-A and HLA-B alleles for most subjects.

This TCR was sampled from a man aged 40-49 years in good health and CMV-seropositive. Source material: PBMCs. The chain uses TRBV25-1 and TRBJ1-4; D is uncertain. The chain's CDR3 is CASSEGRPGEKLFF. The CDR3 DNA follows: TGTGCCAGCAGTGAAGGCCGCCCGGGTGAAAAACTGTTTTTT.